Detailed here is one T cell receptor (beta chain). The target of this receptor is not known. Nothing much larger sits one base from this clone, and base qualities are not available. The source of the sample is a study of blood T cells in healthy people across ages (dated by TCRdb to 2013 to 2016). Concerning the study at large: Template switching captured roughly one uniquely barcoded TCR beta cDNA molecule per two T cells in model experiments. To avoid experimental bias, donors of different ages were randomly spread across the sequencing lanes. Four age groups were formed from the donors: young (average roughly 16 years), middle-aged (approximately 40), aged (over 55) and long-lived (around 80). The study measured age-related changes in TCR beta repertoire diversity using deep sequencing normalized with unique cDNA molecular identifiers. The study analyzed two additional independent replicas of 1 million unique cDNA reads from the same blood draw for two donors, one aged 18 to 30 and one aged 80 or older. Findings and caveats that apply to the study as a whole: As age increased, observed TCR beta diversity per million T cells dropped in a roughly linear way, and a significant reduction was already evident by age about 40. The long-lived group showed more naive CD4+ T cells, fewer expanded clones and increased TCR diversity than the aged group, suggesting age selection. Estimates of total diversity from one million sequenced T cells were regarded as lower bounds and underestimates. Bulk unsorted PBMC profiling prevented conclusive comparison of naive and antigen-experienced compartments. Donor CMV infection status was unknown, potentially confounding age-related changes in expanded clonotypes. The percentage of naive T cells measured by flow cytometry correlated strongly with observed TCR beta diversity.

Libraries came from 5' RACE. The sequencing machine was an Illumina HiSeq 2500. A second PCR of 7 to 11 cycles was run with a J-beta primer mix and a sample-barcoded 5' primer. Each TCR beta cDNA molecule received a unique molecular identifier from a template-switch 5' adaptor carrying 12 random nucleotides. Each sample yielded at least 2.5 million CDR3-containing paired-end reads. The Mint cDNA synthesis kit, primed by a TRBC-specific oligonucleotide, was used to synthesize first-strand cDNA from all RNA. Following uracil-DNA glycosylase treatment, a first 18-cycle PCR with universal primers M1SS and BC2_uni_R was performed on all cDNA. As for the authors' bioinformatics: Normalization of each sample was performed by random selection of 1 million high-quality reads, each carrying a distinct molecular identifier. Reads sharing molecular identifiers were discarded rather than binned into consensus sequences. CDR3 identification, clonotype clustering and error correction used MiTCR with a Q25 quality threshold and the strictest error-elimination algorithm. A nonparametric unseen species model with Euler transformation was used to estimate a lower bound on total TCR beta diversity. TCRdb passed the public sequencing reads through fastp at Q25 and MiXCR, retaining productive beta sequences. Rows are unified per CDR3 protein, each entry keeping the most common DNA and genes. The V and J calls here are based on TCRdb, not the publication. A total of roughly 700,000 distinct CDR3 sequences appear in this sample, around 45% of them only once. The top ten clonotypes cover under 35% of the sample.

Systemically healthy Caucasian individuals from Russia, approximately 39 in total and aged roughly 6 to 95 years, were included as donors. Around 10 milliliters of peripheral blood were collected from each donor into EDTA-treated Vacutainer tubes. Ficoll-Paque density-gradient centrifugation was used to isolate PBMCs, with at least 7 million per sample. Trizol reagent was used to extract total RNA from PBMCs, with at least 5.5 micrograms per sample. For every donor, flow cytometry on a PBMC aliquot measured the percentage of naive CD45RAhigh/CD27high T cells. Sequences DFQATT (CDR1) and SNEGSKA (CDR2) are obtained from the germline V gene (reference sequence). From its cysteine to its phenylalanine, the CDR3 spans 13 amino acids. The only DNA kept is the CDR3, 39 bases in frame from the first base. V gives up 6 bases and J gives up 3 bases, and the segment between their germline ends measures 14 bases.

The sample comprised blood. Rearrangement joined TRBV20-1 to TRBJ1-2, with an unclear D gene assignment. This TCR came from a woman aged 60 to 75 in good health. The nucleotide sequence is given as TGCAGTGCCGCCCGTGGTCAGGACTATGGCTACACCTTC. Translated, it gives CSAARGQDYGYTF.